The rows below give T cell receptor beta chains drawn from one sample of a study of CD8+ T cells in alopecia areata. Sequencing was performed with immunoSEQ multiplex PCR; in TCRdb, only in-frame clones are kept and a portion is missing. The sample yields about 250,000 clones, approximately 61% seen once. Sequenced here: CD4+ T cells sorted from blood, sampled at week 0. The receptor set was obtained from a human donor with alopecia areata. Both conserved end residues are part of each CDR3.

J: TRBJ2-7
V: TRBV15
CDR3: CATSRESRGPFYEQYF

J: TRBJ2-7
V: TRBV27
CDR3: CASSDRTGYSYEQYF

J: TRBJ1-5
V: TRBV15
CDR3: CATSRGGVNQPQHF

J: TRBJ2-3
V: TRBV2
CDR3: CASRGYTDTQYF

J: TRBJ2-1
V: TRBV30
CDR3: CAWSAKTSINEQFF

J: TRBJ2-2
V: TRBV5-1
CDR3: CASSQFGELFF

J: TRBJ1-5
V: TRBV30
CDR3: CAWSARGQPQHF

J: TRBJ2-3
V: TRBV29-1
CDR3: CSGGDRTDTQYF

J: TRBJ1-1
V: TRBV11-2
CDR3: CASSPTSTEAFF

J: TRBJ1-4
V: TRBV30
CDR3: CAWSVRTGGLANEKLFF

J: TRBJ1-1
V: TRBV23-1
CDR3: CASSQRQGAFF

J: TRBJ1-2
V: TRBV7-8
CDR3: CASSLEQGSGYTF

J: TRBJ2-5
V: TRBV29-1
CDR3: CSVVTGGSGETQYF

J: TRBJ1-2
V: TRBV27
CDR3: CASRGDNYGYTF

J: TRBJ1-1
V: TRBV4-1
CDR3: CASGVARDTEAFF

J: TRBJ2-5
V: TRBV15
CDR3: CATSRDPRGGQETQYF